Below are 7 T cell receptor beta chains sequenced from a single sample in a study of beta chain features in type 1 diabetes. The entirety of the isolated RNA underwent reverse transcription, so expressed TCRB transcripts were sequenced. Data came from immunoSEQ multiplex PCR; TCRdb stores just in-frame clones and leaves some out. The sample lists a few hundred thousand clones, about 20% seen once, with 0.044% in the top ten. The sequencing input was naive CD4+ T cells from blood. The receptors were sampled from a woman aged 18-29 years in good health.

This chain connects TRBV29-1 to TRBJ2-2, with TRBD1 identical over 9 bases. Germline-derived CDR1 and CDR2 are SQVTM and ANQGSEA. The CDR3 extends over 16 amino acids. After removal of 2 bases from V and 6 bases from J, the junction contained 10 bases not matched to a gene. CDR3 protein: CSVERADRGRAGELFF. The CDR3 nucleotides are TGCAGCGTTGAAAGGGCCGACAGGGGGAGGGCCGGGGAGCTGTTTTTT.

The V call is TRBV15, the J call TRBJ1-1; D gene ambiguous. The CDR3 totals 14 residues. Trimming shortened V by 0 bases and J by 8 bases, and 13 bases separated the two germline ends. The germline V gene has CDR1 LNHNV and CDR2 YYDKDF (reference sequence). Here the CDR3 reads CATSRDNTALEAFF. Here the CDR3 DNA reads TGTGCCACCAGCAGAGATAATACCGCGCTGGAAGCTTTCTTT.

The count of this clone is one. V gene TRBV30 combines with J gene TRBJ1-5, with D perhaps TRBD1 (5 bases). CDR3 length: 13 amino acids. V was clipped by 7 bases and J by 7 bases, with 17 bases between them. Germline V gene lookup returns CDR1 GTSNPN and CDR2 SVGIG (reference sequence). In DNA, the CDR3 is TGTGCCTCCTCGTTAGGGGCAAGGCAGCCCCAGCATTTT. Translating gives CASSLGARQPQHF. The whole variable domain, remainder taken from reference TRBV30 and TRBJ1-5, is SQTIHQWPATLVQPVGSPLSLECTVEGTSNPNLYWYRQAAGRGLQLLFYSVGIGQISSEVPQNLSASRPQDRQFILSSKKLLLSDSGFYLCASSLGARQPQHFGDGTRLSIL.

The chain uses TRBV5-1 and TRBJ2-1; weak D call: TRBD1 (6 bases). Between the trimmed V and J ends, which lost 4 bases and 7 bases, there was a span of 18 bases. Looked up from germline, CDR1 is SGHRS and CDR2 is YFSETQ. The CDR3 totals 15 residues. The CDR3 DNA is TGCGCCAGCAGCAAGGGCAGCAGCAGGGGAAATGAGCAGTTCTTC. Encoded protein: CASSKGSSRGNEQFF.

This clone turned up a few times. The chain's CDR3 is CASSSKYSTGHGYTF. CDR3 coding DNA: TGTGCCAGCAGCTCAAAGTACAGTACAGGTCATGGCTACACCTTC. V usage is TRBV5-4 and J usage is TRBJ1-2, with a tentative D call TRBD1 (5 bases). Germline CDR1 SGHNT, CDR2 YYREEE (reference sequence). The V end was cut by 3 bases, the J end by 6 bases, with 18 bases between. The CDR3 has 15 residues.

This clone has more than one count but fewer than ten. The CDR3 reads CASSLGELAGEQYF. CDR3 nucleotide sequence: TGTGCCAGCAGCTTGGGGGAGCTTGCCGGGGAGCAGTACTTC. The rearrangement uses TRBV5-4 and TRBJ2-7, with TRBD2 as a possible D gene (5 bases). Germline V CDR1 and CDR2: SGHNT, YYREEE (reference sequence). The CDR3 contains 14 residues. V lost 0 bases and J 7 bases, leaving 14 bases between the germline ends.

The chain joins TRBV18 to TRBJ2-6; D is undetermined. The CDR3 spans 16 residues. Trimming shortened V by 4 bases and J by 0 bases, and 10 bases separated the two germline ends. In germline, CDR1 is KGHSH, CDR2 LQKENI. CDR3 sequence reads: CASSLRSVSGANVLTF. CDR3 sequence (DNA): TGTGCCAGCTCACTTAGATCTGTCTCTGGGGCCAACGTCCTGACTTTC.